The clone carrying this T cell receptor beta chain was seen a handful of times. The data are from a study of T-cell memory formation after mild COVID-19. V was pared by 4 bases and J by 6 bases, with 15 bases between. Germline V gene data show CDR1 as LGHNA and CDR2 as YSLEER. The CDR3 has 15 residues. TCR alpha and TCR beta cDNA libraries carrying sample barcodes and UMIs came from 5'RACE with constant-segment primers. Via MiXCR, TCRdb re-called the 5' RACE reads, giving one row per CDR3 protein. The repertoire holds some 86,000 distinct CDR3 sequences, with 20% to 25% as singletons. Sequencing was done on a sample of PBMCs or a T cell subset sorted from them (not recorded which). The receptor's source is a man younger than 30 who had mild COVID-19 (a few samples of this study predate the infection). Cell type and time point are not known. The J gene is TRBJ2-2, the V gene TRBV4-3; maybe TRBD1 (6 bases). The chain's CDR3 is CASSPNTGYPGELFF. CDR3 nucleotide sequence: TGCGCCAGCAGCCCCAATACAGGGTACCCCGGGGAGCTGTTTTTT.